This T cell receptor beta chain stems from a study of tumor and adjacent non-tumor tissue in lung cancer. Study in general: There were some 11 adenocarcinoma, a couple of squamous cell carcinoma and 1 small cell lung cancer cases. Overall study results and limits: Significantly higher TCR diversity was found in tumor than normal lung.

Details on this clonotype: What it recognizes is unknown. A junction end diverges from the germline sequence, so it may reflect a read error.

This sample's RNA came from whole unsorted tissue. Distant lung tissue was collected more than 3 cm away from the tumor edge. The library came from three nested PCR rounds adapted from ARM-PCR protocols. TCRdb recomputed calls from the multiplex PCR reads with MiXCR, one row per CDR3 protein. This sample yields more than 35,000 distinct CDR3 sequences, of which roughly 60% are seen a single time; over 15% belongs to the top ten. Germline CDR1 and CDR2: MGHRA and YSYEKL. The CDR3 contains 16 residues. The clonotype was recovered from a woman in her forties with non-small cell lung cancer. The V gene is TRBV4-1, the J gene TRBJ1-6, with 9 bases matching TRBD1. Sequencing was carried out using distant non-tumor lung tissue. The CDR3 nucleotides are TGCGCCAGCAGCCCCCTGACAGGGGGTCAAAATTCACCCCCCCACTTT. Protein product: CASSPLTGGQNSPPHF.